What follows is one T cell receptor beta chain and its context. The antigen remains unidentified. This CDR3 contains 15 residues. V lost 7 bases, J lost 7 bases, and 11 bases stayed unmatched. Looked up from germline, CDR1 is MNHEY and CDR2 is SVGAGI. The data were produced by immunoSEQ multiplex PCR, yet TCRdb's version contains in-frame clones alone and is incomplete. The sample lists approximately 60,000 clones, approximately 82% seen once, with 15% to 25% in the top ten. The sample originates from a study of T cell responses to AZD1222 COVID-19 vaccine. Study results and limitations: The donor group comprised mostly white British people and more females; the analysis possibly underestimated clonal diversity. Repertoires were sampled only after the peak T cell response. Seropositive AZD1222 recipients at baseline numbered only six or seven. Two AZD1222 doses significantly raised spike-specific TCR breadth and depth over controls.

The J gene is TRBJ2-2, the V gene TRBV6-5, with 8 nucleotides matching TRBD1. The origin of this receptor is an adult in good health. This material consisted of peripheral blood, taken on day 0 of AZD1222 vaccination. CDR3: CASTEGDRGGGELFF. CDR3 DNA: TGTGCCAGCACAGAGGGTGACAGGGGCGGCGGGGAGCTGTTTTTT.